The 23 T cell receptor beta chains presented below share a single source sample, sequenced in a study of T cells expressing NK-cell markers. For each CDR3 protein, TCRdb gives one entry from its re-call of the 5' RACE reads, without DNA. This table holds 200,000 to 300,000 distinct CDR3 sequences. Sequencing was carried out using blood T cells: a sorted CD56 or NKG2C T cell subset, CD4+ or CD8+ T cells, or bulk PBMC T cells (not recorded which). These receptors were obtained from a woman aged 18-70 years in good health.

The CDR3 spells CASSLGTRGNYEQYF. The chain joins TRBV7-6 to TRBJ2-7; the TRBD2 assignment by TCRdb is unverifiable without DNA. The V gene's germline CDR1 is SGHVS and CDR2 FNYEAQ. The CDR3 extends over 15 amino acids.

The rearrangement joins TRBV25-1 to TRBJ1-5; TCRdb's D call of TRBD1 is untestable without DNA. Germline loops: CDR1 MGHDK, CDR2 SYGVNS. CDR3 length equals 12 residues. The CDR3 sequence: CASGGGNQPQHF.

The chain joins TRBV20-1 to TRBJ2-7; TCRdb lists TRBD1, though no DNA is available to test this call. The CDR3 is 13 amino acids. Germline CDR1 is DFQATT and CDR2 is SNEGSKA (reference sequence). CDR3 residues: CSASDRPAYEQYF.

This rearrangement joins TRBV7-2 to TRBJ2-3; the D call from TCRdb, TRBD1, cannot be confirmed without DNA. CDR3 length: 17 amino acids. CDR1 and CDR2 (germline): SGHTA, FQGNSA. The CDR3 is CASSLGVIAGGADTQYF.

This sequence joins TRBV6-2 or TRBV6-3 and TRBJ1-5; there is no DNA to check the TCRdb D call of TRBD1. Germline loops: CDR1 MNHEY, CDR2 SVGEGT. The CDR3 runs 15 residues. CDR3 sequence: CASRDTGGGGQPQHF.

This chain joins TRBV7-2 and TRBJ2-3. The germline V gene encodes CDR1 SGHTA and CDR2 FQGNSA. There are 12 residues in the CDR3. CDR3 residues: CASSLIGDTQYF.

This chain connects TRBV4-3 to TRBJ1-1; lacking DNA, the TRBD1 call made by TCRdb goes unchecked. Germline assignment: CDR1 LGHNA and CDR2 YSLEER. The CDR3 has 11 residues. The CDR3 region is CASGRRTEAFF.

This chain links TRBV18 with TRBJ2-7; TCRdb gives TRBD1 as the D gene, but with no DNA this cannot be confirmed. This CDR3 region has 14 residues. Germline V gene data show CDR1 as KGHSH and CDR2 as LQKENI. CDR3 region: CASSPLGTKDEQYF.

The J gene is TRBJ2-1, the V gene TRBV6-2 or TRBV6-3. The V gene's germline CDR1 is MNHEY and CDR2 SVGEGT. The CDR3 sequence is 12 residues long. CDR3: CASSRSYNEQFF.

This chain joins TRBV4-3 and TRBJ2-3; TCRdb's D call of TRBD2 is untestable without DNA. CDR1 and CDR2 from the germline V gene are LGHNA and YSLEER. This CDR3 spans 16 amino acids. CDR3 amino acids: CASSLALAGNTDTQYF.

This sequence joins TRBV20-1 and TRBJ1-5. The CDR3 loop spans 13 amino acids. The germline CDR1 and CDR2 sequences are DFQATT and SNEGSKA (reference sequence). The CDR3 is CSARDNRNQPQHF.

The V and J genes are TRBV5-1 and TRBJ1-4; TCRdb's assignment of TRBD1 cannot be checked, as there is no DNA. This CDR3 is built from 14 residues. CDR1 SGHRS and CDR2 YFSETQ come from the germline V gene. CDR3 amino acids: CASSFSPSNEKLFF.

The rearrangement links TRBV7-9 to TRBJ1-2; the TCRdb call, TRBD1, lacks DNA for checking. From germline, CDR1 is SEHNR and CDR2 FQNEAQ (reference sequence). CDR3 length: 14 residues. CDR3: CASSLALGTGGYTF.

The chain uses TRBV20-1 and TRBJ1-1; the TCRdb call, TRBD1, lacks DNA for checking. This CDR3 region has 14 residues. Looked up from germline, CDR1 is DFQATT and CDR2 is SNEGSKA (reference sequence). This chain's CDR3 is CSARGQGQNTEAFF.

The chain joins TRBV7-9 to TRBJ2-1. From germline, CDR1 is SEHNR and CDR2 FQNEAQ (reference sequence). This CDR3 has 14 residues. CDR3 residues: CASSEFRVRNEQFF.

CDR3 sequence reads: CASSRDRGIETQYF. The rearrangement links TRBV7-2 to TRBJ2-5; without DNA, the TCRdb call of TRBD1 cannot be checked. Germline V CDR1 and CDR2: SGHTA, FQGNSA. The CDR3 is 14 residues long. The whole variable domain, filled in from reference TRBV7-2 and TRBJ2-5, reads GAGVSQSPSNKVTEKGKDVELRCDPISGHTALYWYRQSLGQGLEFLIYFQGNSAPDKSGLPSDRFSAERTGGSVSTLTIQRTQQEDSAVYLCASSRDRGIETQYFGPGTRLLVL.

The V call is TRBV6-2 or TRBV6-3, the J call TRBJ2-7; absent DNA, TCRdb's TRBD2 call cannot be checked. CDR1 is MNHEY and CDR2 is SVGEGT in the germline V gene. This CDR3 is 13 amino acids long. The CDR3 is CASSWTSGSEQYF.

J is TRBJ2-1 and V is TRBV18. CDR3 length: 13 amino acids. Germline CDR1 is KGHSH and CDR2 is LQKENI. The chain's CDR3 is CASSPISYNEQFF.

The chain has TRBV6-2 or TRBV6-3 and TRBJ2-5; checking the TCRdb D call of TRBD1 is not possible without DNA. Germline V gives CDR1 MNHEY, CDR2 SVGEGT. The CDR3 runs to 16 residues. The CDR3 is CASTRTSRGTQETQYF.

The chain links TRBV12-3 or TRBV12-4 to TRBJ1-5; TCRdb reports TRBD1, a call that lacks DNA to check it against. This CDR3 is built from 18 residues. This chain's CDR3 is CASSFLAGRGGHNQPQHF.

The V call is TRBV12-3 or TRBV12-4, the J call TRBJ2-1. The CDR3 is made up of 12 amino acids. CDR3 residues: CASSLANNVQFF.

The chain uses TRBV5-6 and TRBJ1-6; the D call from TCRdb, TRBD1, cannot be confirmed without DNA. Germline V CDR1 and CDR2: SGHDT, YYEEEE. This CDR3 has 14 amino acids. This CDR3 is CASTRGREPSPLHF.

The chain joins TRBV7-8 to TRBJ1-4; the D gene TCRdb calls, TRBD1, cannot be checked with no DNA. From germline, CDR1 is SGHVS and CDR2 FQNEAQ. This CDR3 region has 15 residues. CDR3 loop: CASSTSTGGREKLFF.